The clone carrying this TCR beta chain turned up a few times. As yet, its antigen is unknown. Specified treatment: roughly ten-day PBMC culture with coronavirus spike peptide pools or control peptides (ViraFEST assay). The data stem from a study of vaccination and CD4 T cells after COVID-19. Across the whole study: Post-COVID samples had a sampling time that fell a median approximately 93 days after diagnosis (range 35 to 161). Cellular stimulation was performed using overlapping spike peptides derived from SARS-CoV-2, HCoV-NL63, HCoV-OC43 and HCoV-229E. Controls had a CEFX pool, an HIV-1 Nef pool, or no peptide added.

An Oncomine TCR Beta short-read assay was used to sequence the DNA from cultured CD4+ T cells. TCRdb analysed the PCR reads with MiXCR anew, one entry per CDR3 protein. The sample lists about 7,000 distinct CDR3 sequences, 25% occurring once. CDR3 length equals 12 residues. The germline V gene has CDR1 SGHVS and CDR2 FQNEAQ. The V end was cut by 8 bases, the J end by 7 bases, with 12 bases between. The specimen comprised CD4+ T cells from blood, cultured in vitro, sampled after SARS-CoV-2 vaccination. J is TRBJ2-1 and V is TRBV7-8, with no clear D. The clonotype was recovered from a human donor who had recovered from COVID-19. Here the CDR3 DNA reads TGTGCCAGCTCGAACCCCCGAAATGAGCAGTTCTTC. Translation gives CASSNPRNEQFF.